Listed below are T cell receptor beta chains from one sample, sequenced in a study of cytomegalovirus exposure and HLA in healthy donors. The method was immunoSEQ multiplex PCR; TCRdb's version includes in-frame clones alone and lacks a portion of them. Counted here are roughly 150,000 clones, over 85% occurring once; the ten biggest clones make up about 9.3%. Sequencing was done on a sample of PBMCs. These receptors all come from a woman younger than 35 in good health and CMV-seropositive. The CDR3 runs from the conserved cysteine through the conserved F or W. D genes are given only for firm matches. Size tells how often a clone was seen (once, few, many) or the class of an expanded clone, and some rows leave it out.

CASIPGQGYTEAFF,TGTGCCAGTATCCCGGGCCAGGGTTATACTGAAGCTTTCTTT,.,TRBJ1-1,.,TRBV19
CASSIGGRLNTEAFF,TGTGCCAGTAGTATCGGAGGACGGCTGAACACTGAAGCTTTCTTT,.,TRBJ1-1,.,TRBV19
CASSQRGQGLHGANVLTF,TGCGCCAGCAGCCAACGGGGACAGGGGCTACACGGGGCCAACGTCCTGACTTTC,TRBD1,TRBJ2-6,.,TRBV5-1
CASSQGGLSADTQYF,TGCGCCAGCAGCCAGGGGGGGCTATCGGCAGATACGCAGTATTTT,.,TRBJ2-3,.,TRBV4-3
CASSLGQMNTEAFF,TGTGCCAGCAGTTTGGGGCAGATGAACACTGAAGCTTTCTTT,.,TRBJ1-1,.,TRBV28
CASSVDRGQGEQYF,TGTGCCAGCAGCGTAGACAGGGGGCAGGGCGAGCAGTACTTC,TRBD1,TRBJ2-7,.,TRBV9
CASSPTQPQGVAFF,TGCGCCAGCAGCCCGACCCAACCACAGGGAGTTGCTTTCTTT,.,TRBJ1-1,.,TRBV4-3
CAISDFVRANYGYTF,TGTGCCATCAGTGATTTTGTCCGAGCTAACTATGGCTACACCTTC,.,TRBJ1-2,.,TRBV10-3
CASSPARGRRTEAFF,TGTGCCAGCTCACCCGCCAGGGGTAGAAGAACTGAAGCTTTCTTT,.,TRBJ1-1,.,TRBV18
CASSQDLGLAGELSQKDTQYF,TGTGCCAGCAGCCAAGATCTAGGGCTAGCGGGAGAATTGTCACAGAAGGATACGCAGTATTTT,TRBD2,TRBJ2-3,.,TRBV4-2
CSVAGGLGNTEAFF,TGCAGCGTTGCGGGGGGTTTGGGGAACACTGAAGCTTTCTTT,.,TRBJ1-1,.,TRBV29-1
CASSFFMRHTDTQYF,TGTGCCAGCAGCTTTTTTATGCGGCACACAGATACGCAGTATTTT,.,TRBJ2-3,.,TRBV13
CASRGQGFGKRSTDTQYF,TGCGCCAGCAGAGGACAGGGGTTTGGTAAAAGAAGCACAGATACGCAGTATTTT,TRBD1,TRBJ2-3,.,TRBV10-2
CASSSGTGRSEQYF,TGCGCCAGCAGCTCCGGGACAGGGAGGAGCGAGCAGTACTTC,TRBD1,TRBJ2-7,.,TRBV5-1
CASSLVRDTQYF,TGCGCCAGCAGCTTGGTTCGAGATACGCAGTATTTT,.,TRBJ2-3,.,TRBV5-1
CASSAPGISYEQYF,TGCGCCAGCAGCGCCCCCGGGATATCTTACGAGCAGTACTTC,.,TRBJ2-7,.,TRBV4-1
CASSIRQGYEQYF,TGTGCCAGTAGTATACGACAGGGCTACGAGCAGTACTTC,TRBD1,TRBJ2-7,.,TRBV19
CASTYRESGANVLTF,TGTGCCAGCACCTACAGGGAGTCGGGGGCCAACGTCCTGACTTTC,.,TRBJ2-6,.,TRBV6-5
CASSLERAGGYEQFF,TGTGCCAGCAGCTTAGAGCGAGCGGGAGGCTATGAGCAGTTCTTC,TRBD2,TRBJ2-1,.,TRBV11-2
CASSFDRGGQPQHF,TGTGCCAGCAGCTTCGACAGGGGAGGCCAGCCCCAGCATTTT,TRBD1,TRBJ1-5,.,TRBV7-2
CASSSGQGLGEKLFF,TGTGCCAGCAGCTCGGGACAGGGCCTAGGTGAAAAACTGTTTTTT,TRBD1,TRBJ1-4,once,TRBV6-5
CASKRGGSSDEQFF,TGTGCCAGCAAGAGGGGCGGGAGTTCAGATGAGCAGTTCTTC,TRBD2,TRBJ2-1,.,TRBV6-1
CASSLSPRTTPNNEQFF,TGTGCCAGTAGTCTGAGCCCCAGGACTACCCCAAACAATGAGCAGTTCTTC,.,TRBJ2-1,.,TRBV19
CASSYSGLAGEYEQFF,TGTGCCAGCAGTTACTCGGGGCTAGCGGGAGAATATGAGCAGTTCTTC,TRBD2,TRBJ2-1,.,TRBV6-6
CASRLSRDTQYF,TGCGCCAGCCGCCTCTCGAGGGATACGCAGTATTTT,.,TRBJ2-3,.,TRBV5-1
CASSSAGEYGETQYF,TGCGCCAGCAGCTCCGCAGGGGAGTACGGAGAGACCCAGTACTTC,.,TRBJ2-5,few,TRBV5-1
CASSGPLAGSYNEQFF,TGTGCCAGCAGCGGTCCTCTAGCGGGCTCCTACAATGAGCAGTTCTTC,TRBD2,TRBJ2-1,once,TRBV28
CASSLASRTRGKGLSNQPQHF,TGCGCCAGCAGCTTGGCTTCCCGGACAAGGGGAAAGGGACTTAGCAATCAGCCCCAGCATTTT,.,TRBJ1-5,.,TRBV5-1
CASSLGGFNEQFF,TGTGCCAGCAGCTTAGGAGGTTTCAATGAGCAGTTCTTC,.,TRBJ2-1,.,TRBV11-2
CASSSGEGNEQYF,TGCGCCAGCAGTTCCGGGGAGGGGAACGAGCAGTACTTC,TRBD2,TRBJ2-7,.,TRBV10-1
CASSPQVGGNEQFF,TGTGCCAGCAGCCCCCAGGTAGGGGGTAATGAGCAGTTCTTC,.,TRBJ2-1,.,TRBV7-8
CASSLRAGGRVTDTQYF,TGTGCCAGCAGCTTGAGGGCCGGCGGGAGGGTCACAGATACGCAGTATTTT,TRBD2,TRBJ2-3,.,TRBV5-4
CASSLLAGDNEQFF,TGTGCCAGCAGTTTACTAGCGGGAGATAATGAGCAGTTCTTC,TRBD2,TRBJ2-1,.,TRBV28
CASSFGGEQYF,TGTGCCAGCAGCTTTGGGGGGGAGCAGTACTTC,.,TRBJ2-7,.,TRBV7-9
CASSRGANNEQFF,TGTGCCAGCTCGCGGGGCGCCAACAATGAGCAGTTCTTC,.,TRBJ2-1,.,TRBV7-3
CAISVGQGTRSGANVLTF,TGTGCCATCAGTGTTGGGCAGGGGACCCGCTCTGGGGCCAACGTCCTGACTTTC,.,TRBJ2-6,.,TRBV10-3
CASSTGPTYEQYF,TGTGCCAGCAGCACAGGACCAACCTACGAGCAGTACTTC,.,TRBJ2-7,.,TRBV11-3
CASSSFLNYGYTF,TGTGCCAGCAGTAGTTTTCTAAACTATGGCTACACCTTC,.,TRBJ1-2,.,TRBV27
CASSALIPGQGATGELFF,TGTGCCAGCTCAGCGCTTATTCCGGGACAGGGAGCTACCGGGGAGCTGTTTTTT,TRBD1,TRBJ2-2,once,TRBV18
CAWSPEREQFF,TGTGCCTGGAGCCCTGAGAGGGAGCAGTTCTTC,.,TRBJ2-1,.,TRBV30